Below, 32 T cell receptor beta chains from the same sample are listed, as sequenced in a study of cytomegalovirus exposure and HLA in healthy donors. PCR was performed using 60 Vbeta and 13 Jbeta primers. Method: immunoSEQ multiplex PCR; TCRdb's copy keeps in-frame clones and lacks some. The repertoire includes around 100,000 clones, around 86% of them detected once, and approximately 3.7% sits in the top ten. The sample comprised PBMCs. The receptors derive from a female donor in good health and CMV-seropositive.

The rearrangement links TRBV6-5 to TRBJ1-2; no definite D call. The germline V gene encodes CDR1 MNHEY and CDR2 SVGAGI. The CDR3 runs to 11 residues. Trimming removed 10 bases from V and 7 bases from J, with 13 bases in between. The CDR3 DNA sequence: TGTGCCACCGAGTTCGGTGGTGGCTACACCTTC. This translates into CATEFGGGYTF.

The gene calls are TRBV7-9 and TRBJ2-3, with D possibly matching TRBD1 (5 bases). The V and J ends lost 0 bases and 4 bases respectively, with 8 bases between them. CDR3 length equals 14 residues. Germline V CDR1 and CDR2: SEHNR, FQNEAQ (reference sequence). CDR3 coding DNA: TGTGCCAGCAGCTTAGCGCAGGGCGCAGATACGCAGTATTTT. This gives the protein CASSLAQGADTQYF.

The genes are TRBV6-5 and TRBJ2-1; maybe TRBD1 (6 bases). The germline gives CDR1 MNHEY, CDR2 SVGAGI. This CDR3 spans 16 amino acids. V was cut by 2 bases and J by 0 bases, with 11 bases left in between. The CDR3 loop reads CASSYGDTHSYNEQFF. CDR3 in DNA: TGTGCCAGCAGTTACGGGGACACCCACTCCTACAATGAGCAGTTCTTC.

The sample holds a few counts of this clone. This chain uses TRBV7-4 with TRBJ2-7, with 9 bases fitting TRBD1. The J segment lost 5 bases and the V segment lost 5 bases, leaving 16 bases of the junction unmatched. The CDR3 loop spans 17 amino acids. Per the germline V gene, CDR1 is SGHVT and CDR2 is SQSDAQ. The CDR3 here is CASSQNRTGEHEDEQYF. As DNA, the CDR3 is TGTGCCAGCAGCCAAAATAGGACAGGGGAGCATGAGGACGAGCAGTACTTC.

J is TRBJ1-2 and V is TRBV27, with 8 bases matching TRBD1. Germline V lookup: CDR1 MNHEY, CDR2 SMNVEV (reference sequence). The CDR3 extends over 13 amino acids. The trim removed 6 bases at V and 4 bases at J, leaving 4 bases unmatched. CDR3 loop: CASSFTGGYGYTF. In DNA, the CDR3 is TGTGCCAGCAGCTTTACAGGGGGCTATGGCTACACCTTC.

The chain combines TRBV27 with TRBJ2-1; unclear D gene. The CDR3 length is 14 residues. CDR1 is MNHEY, CDR2 SMNVEV, per germline (reference sequence). V was clipped by 4 bases and J by 5 bases, with 12 bases between them. The CDR3 bases are TGTGCCAGCAGTTCTTGGGCAGACAACAATGAGCAGTTCTTC. This sequence encodes CASSSWADNNEQFF.

The chain uses TRBV28 and TRBJ2-5; 9 bases agree with TRBD1. J gave up 0 bases and V 0 bases, and 2 bases lay outside the gene matches. The CDR3 has 16 amino acids. The germline CDR1 and CDR2 sequences are MDHEN and SYDVKM. The CDR3 loop reads CASSLWRTGDQETQYF. In DNA, the CDR3 is TGTGCCAGCAGTTTATGGAGGACAGGGGACCAAGAGACCCAGTACTTC.

The chain is built from TRBV21-1 and TRBJ1-2; no check of the table's D call, TRBD1, against the DNA was made. TRBV21-1 is recorded as a pseudogene. The CDR3 totals 15 residues. CDR3 sequence (DNA): TGTGCCAGCAGCGCCGTCCCGGGACAGTTGTATGGCTACACCTTC. It codes for CASSAVPGQLYGYTF.

The J gene is TRBJ2-1, the V gene TRBV4-1, with 8 bases fitting TRBD2. The trim removed 5 bases at V and 9 bases at J, leaving 9 bases unmatched. Germline lookup yields CDR1 MGHRA and CDR2 YSYEKL. The length of the CDR3 is 14 residues. The chain's CDR3 is CASSSREGYREQFF. CDR3 nucleotides: TGCGCCAGCAGCTCCCGGGAGGGATATCGTGAGCAGTTCTTC.

The chain employs TRBV7-6 and TRBJ2-7; 9 bases align to TRBD1. Germline V lookup: CDR1 SGHVS, CDR2 FNYEAQ. This CDR3 has 15 residues. Germline trimming cut 5 bases from V and 5 bases from J; bases unmatched to any gene: 10. CDR3 DNA sequence: TGTGCCAGCAGCGGAAGACAGGGGGAACGGAACGAGCAGTACTTC. Amino acids: CASSGRQGERNEQYF. Combining the CDR3 with reference TRBV7-6 and TRBJ2-7 gives the whole variable domain GAGVSQSPRYKVTKRGQDVALRCDPISGHVSLYWYRQALGQGPEFLTYFNYEAQQDKSGLPNDRFSAERPEGSISTLTIQRTEQRDSAMYRCASSGRQGERNEQYFGPGTRLTVT.

The rearrangement joins TRBV9 to TRBJ2-7; D ambiguous. The germline gives CDR1 SGDLS, CDR2 YYNGEE. The CDR3 has 15 residues. Deletions cut 0 bases from V and 4 bases from J, with 14 bases between. Here the CDR3 reads CASSVGAGASYEQYF. The CDR3 coding sequence is TGTGCCAGCAGCGTAGGGGCAGGCGCTTCTTACGAGCAGTACTTC.

V gene TRBV6-4 combines with J gene TRBJ1-4; D remains ambiguous. The V and J ends lost 5 bases and 10 bases respectively, with 17 bases between them. The CDR3 runs to 14 residues. Per the germline V gene, CDR1 is MRHNA and CDR2 is SNTAGT. Here the CDR3 reads CASSPGPSGRKLFF. For the CDR3, the DNA is TGTGCCAGCAGTCCCGGTCCATCCGGGAGAAAACTGTTTTTT.

The chain employs TRBV30 and TRBJ2-7; TRBD1 aligns across 8 bases. This CDR3 is 14 amino acids long. Germline V gene lookup returns CDR1 GTSNPN and CDR2 SVGIG (reference sequence). V shed 0 bases, J shed 3 bases, and the junction held 4 bases outside the gene matches. The CDR3 nucleotides are TGTGCCTGGAGTGTAGGGACAGGAAACTACGAGCAGTACTTC. It is translated as CAWSVGTGNYEQYF.

The V and J genes are TRBV19 and TRBJ2-1; D possibly corresponds to TRBD2 (5 bases). With 1 base removed from V and 7 bases from J, the gap between germline ends came to 17 bases. This CDR3 region has 16 residues. Looked up from germline, CDR1 is LNHDA and CDR2 is SQIVND (reference sequence). CDR3 sequence (DNA): TGTGCCAGTAGTATAGGATCTAGCCGGTTTTGGAATGAGCAGTTCTTC. Translation: CASSIGSSRFWNEQFF.

The V and J genes are TRBV5-1 and TRBJ2-2; perhaps TRBD1 as D (5 bases). Germline V CDR1 and CDR2: SGHRS, YFSETQ. V was pared by 1 base and J by 1 base, with 5 bases between. The CDR3 is 14 residues long. The DNA for the CDR3 is TGCGCCAGCAGCTTGACAGGGAACACCGGGGAGCTGTTTTTT. Its protein product is CASSLTGNTGELFF.

The CDR3 loop reads CASSFTGMDYGYTF. CDR3 DNA: TGTGCCAGCAGCTTCACAGGGATGGACTATGGCTACACCTTC. The chain couples TRBV7-9 to TRBJ1-2; D perhaps matches TRBD1 (6 bases). Germline loops: CDR1 SEHNR, CDR2 FQNEAQ (reference sequence). Trimming took 3 bases from V and 3 from J, leaving 11 bases between them. The CDR3 length is 14 residues.

The chain is built from TRBV11-2 and TRBJ2-6; D may be TRBD1 (5 bases). The V end lost 4 bases, the J end lost 4 bases, and 23 bases lay between the germline ends. CDR3 length: 19 amino acids. From germline, CDR1 is SGHAT and CDR2 FQNNGV. CDR3 residues: CASSSLTGWLRRGANVLTF. The DNA of the CDR3 is TGTGCCAGCAGCTCGCTCACAGGATGGCTTCGGCGGGGGGCCAACGTCCTGACTTTC. The full variable domain, rest sourced from reference TRBV11-2 and TRBJ2-6, is EAGVAQSPRYKIIEKRQSVAFWCNPISGHATLYWYQQILGQGPKLLIQFQNNGVVDDSQLPKDRFSAERLKGVDSTLKIQPAKLEDSAVYLCASSSLTGWLRRGANVLTFGAGSRLTVL.

V gene TRBV30 combines with J gene TRBJ1-2; TRBD1 is a possible D gene (5 bases). This CDR3 comprises 11 residues. CDR1 and CDR2 (germline): GTSNPN, SVGIG (reference sequence). V lost 8 bases to trimming and J lost 2 bases, with 9 bases between them. The CDR3 nucleotides are TGTGCCAGGGGCCGGAACTATGGCTACACCTTC. Its translation: CARGRNYGYTF.

This clone was counted only a few times. The rearrangement joins TRBV7-9 to TRBJ1-2; D is possibly TRBD1 (6 bases). This CDR3 spans 13 amino acids. V lost 5 bases and J 2 bases, leaving 9 bases between the germline ends. Germline V gives CDR1 SEHNR, CDR2 FQNEAQ (reference sequence). CDR3 loop: CASSQTGNYGYTF. The CDR3 DNA reads as TGTGCCAGCAGCCAAACAGGGAACTATGGCTACACCTTC.

The CDR3 DNA reads as TGTGCCAGCAGTGAAGAGGTAGCTACTCCCTACGAGCAGTACTTC. This sequence encodes CASSEEVATPYEQYF. The gene calls are TRBV25-1 and TRBJ2-7; no clear D. This CDR3 comprises 15 residues. Germline loops: CDR1 MGHDK, CDR2 SYGVNS. The germline V and J ends were trimmed by 2 bases and 2 bases, with 13 bases remaining between them.

This clone appeared once. The chain uses TRBV5-7 and TRBJ1-2; D gene ambiguous. TRBV5-7 counts as an open reading frame of uncertain function. The length of the CDR3 is 15 residues. V was trimmed by 2 bases and J by 5 bases, leaving 16 bases between them. The CDR3: CASSFGIPARYGYTF. The CDR3 bases are TGTGCCAGCAGCTTTGGCATTCCCGCCCGATATGGCTACACCTTC.

This clone was seen only a few times. The J gene is TRBJ2-5, the V gene TRBV7-9; a weak D match, TRBD2 (5 bases). Trimming cost V 1 base and J 2 bases, with 17 bases left between them. Germline assignment: CDR1 SEHNR and CDR2 FQNEAQ (reference sequence). The CDR3 spans 17 residues. CDR3 protein: CASSLGVGDYRQETQYF. CDR3 bases: TGTGCCAGCAGCTTAGGGGTGGGAGATTATCGGCAAGAGACCCAGTACTTC.

The chain uses TRBV19 and TRBJ2-6; 8 bases map to TRBD1. V dropped 7 bases and J dropped 0; count of bases not matched to a gene: 8. The germline CDR1 and CDR2 sequences are LNHDA and SQIVND (reference sequence). The CDR3 runs 17 residues. In nucleotides, the CDR3 is TGTGCCAGTACAGACAGGGGCGCCCTCTCTGGGGCCAACGTCCTGACTTTC. As protein: CASTDRGALSGANVLTF.

The rearrangement uses TRBV4-1 and TRBJ1-6; TRBD1 aligns across 9 bases. Germline CDR1 and CDR2: MGHRA and YSYEKL. Germline trimming cut 2 bases from V and 5 bases from J; bases unmatched to any gene: 4. The CDR3 sequence is 16 residues long. DNA for the CDR3: TGCGCCAGCAGCCAACCGACAGGGGGGAATAATTCACCCCTCCACTTT. Translation gives CASSQPTGGNNSPLHF.

This chain connects TRBV19 to TRBJ1-1; D not certain. CDR3 length: 13 amino acids. The V end was cut by 4 bases, the J end by 1 base, with 7 bases between. The germline V gene has CDR1 LNHDA and CDR2 SQIVND (reference sequence). CDR3 amino acids: CASSTHPNTEAFF. In DNA, the CDR3 is TGTGCCAGTAGTACACACCCGAACACTGAAGCTTTCTTT.

This clone was seen once. The chain couples TRBV7-9 to TRBJ2-7; 7 nucleotides align to TRBD2. The CDR3 length is 13 residues. Germline V lookup: CDR1 SEHNR, CDR2 FQNEAQ (reference sequence). Trimming cost V 3 bases and J 3 bases; bases outside gene matches: 2. In nucleotides, the CDR3 is TGTGCCAGCAGCTTGGGGGGGATCTACGAGCAGTACTTC. Residues: CASSLGGIYEQYF.

Points on this clone: Because the CDR3's place on the DNA is in doubt, the DNA is left out and the CDR3 is given as listed by TCRdb. V and J are TRBV28 and TRBJ1-1. Germline loops: CDR1 MDHEN, CDR2 SYDVKM. The CDR3 is 13 residues long, ends included. The chain's CDR3 is CASSSSTRTEAFF.

The chain recombines TRBV5-1 with TRBJ2-7; D unclear. Trimming took off 6 bases at V and 0 bases at J, with 13 bases between the two ends. The CDR3 has 14 residues. Germline assignment: CDR1 SGHRS and CDR2 YFSETQ. The DNA for the CDR3 is TGCGCCAGCAAACCCCGACAAACCTCCTACGAGCAGTACTTC. Translating it yields CASKPRQTSYEQYF.

The genes are TRBV5-6 and TRBJ2-7; no clear D gene. The germline V gene encodes CDR1 SGHDT and CDR2 YYEEEE. Trimming cost V 0 bases and J 7 bases, with 11 bases left between them. This CDR3 is 13 amino acids long. This CDR3 reads CASSLGHFREQYF. DNA for the CDR3: TGTGCCAGCAGCTTGGGACATTTTCGGGAGCAGTACTTC.

CDR3 in amino acids: CASSEEGQGLSYEQYF. The DNA for the CDR3 is TGTGCCAGCAGTGAAGAAGGGCAGGGTCTCTCCTACGAGCAGTACTTC. The rearrangement links TRBV6-1 to TRBJ2-7, with D possibly matching TRBD1 (5 bases). This CDR3 spans 16 amino acids. V was cut by 1 base and J by 0 bases, with 13 bases left in between. The germline V gene encodes CDR1 MNHNS and CDR2 SASEGT.

The CDR3 loop is CASSSVSGRREQYF. Written as DNA, the CDR3 is TGTGCCAGCAGCTCCGTAAGCGGGAGACGCGAGCAGTACTTC. V is TRBV6-5 and J is TRBJ2-7, with TRBD2 matching 8 bases. The CDR3 has 14 amino acids. V gave up 6 bases and J gave up 6 bases; unmatched junction bases: 10. CDR1 and CDR2 from the germline V gene are MNHEY and SVGAGI.

The chain links TRBV19 to TRBJ2-1; a weak D match, TRBD2 (6 bases). Germline V gene lookup returns CDR1 LNHDA and CDR2 SQIVND (reference sequence). The CDR3 extends over 13 amino acids. With 6 bases removed from V and 2 bases from J, the gap between germline ends came to 8 bases. The CDR3 coding sequence is TGTGCCAGTAGCGGGAGAGCCTACAATGAGCAGTTCTTC. It is translated as CASSGRAYNEQFF.